These 19 T cell receptor beta chains came from one sample sequenced in a study of Ad26.COV2.S vaccination and SARS-CoV-2 variants. Specified treatment: around 19 received Ad26.COV2.S at low or high dose, single or two shots; several received placebo; per-sample allocation not given. Repertoires come from day 63 after the first vaccine or placebo injection. The data were produced by immunoSEQ multiplex PCR, yet TCRdb's version contains in-frame clones alone and is incomplete. Of 440,000 or so clones in the sample, roughly 88% were seen once. This specimen consisted of peripheral blood, obtained in a trial of Ad26.COV2.S vaccine versus placebo. Receptors originate from a person aged 18-65 years who received the Ad26.COV2.S COVID-19 vaccine or a placebo.

The chain joins TRBV5-6 to TRBJ2-3, with 9 bases that match TRBD1. CDR1 and CDR2 from the germline V gene are SGHDT and YYEEEE. This CDR3 is built from 15 residues. V gave up 3 bases and J gave up 5 bases; unmatched junction bases: 7. CDR3 coding DNA: TGTGCCAGCAGCTACGGGACAGGGCATGGAGATACGCAGTATTTT. It yields the protein CASSYGTGHGDTQYF.

The chain joins TRBV2 to TRBJ1-5, with TRBD1 as a possible D gene (5 bases). The CDR3 loop spans 14 amino acids. CDR1 SNHLY and CDR2 FYNNEI come from the germline V gene. V shed 7 bases and J shed 3 bases, with 13 bases lying between them. The CDR3, as DNA: TGTGCCAGCACGAGGGACTTACCCAATCAGCCCCAGCATTTT. Amino acid sequence: CASTRDLPNQPQHF.

This chain joins TRBV19 and TRBJ2-1; TRBD2 matches 9 bases. V shed 5 bases and J 2 bases; nucleotides not matched to a gene: 4. This CDR3 spans 15 amino acids. Germline CDR1 LNHDA, CDR2 SQIVND (reference sequence). In DNA form, the CDR3 reads TGTGCCAGTAGTGGTAGCGGGAGCACCTACAATGAGCAGTTCTTC. Its translation is CASSGSGSTYNEQFF.

This clone was seen once. The chain recombines TRBV27 with TRBJ1-2, with 7 bases fitting TRBD1. This CDR3 has 14 residues. Germline lookup yields CDR1 MNHEY and CDR2 SMNVEV (reference sequence). With 6 bases clipped from V and 7 bases from J, the junction kept 11 bases outside the gene matches. In nucleotides, the CDR3 is TGTGCCAGCAGACCTGACGGGACAGCCTTTGGCTACACCTTC. Its translation is CASRPDGTAFGYTF.

CDR3 residues: CASSQSVSGSYEQYF. CDR3 DNA sequence: TGCGCCAGCAGCCAATCGGTTAGCGGATCCTACGAGCAGTACTTC. The chain links TRBV4-1 to TRBJ2-7, with D perhaps TRBD2 (6 bases). The CDR3 is 15 residues long. CDR1 MGHRA and CDR2 YSYEKL come from the germline V gene. V gave up 2 bases and J gave up 1 base, with 12 bases separating them.

The chain carries TRBV7-9 and TRBJ2-7, with 11 positions matching TRBD2. V trimming: 6 bases; J trimming: 5 bases; junction bases outside the gene matches: 6. CDR3 length equals 14 residues. CDR1 and CDR2 (germline): SEHNR, FQNEAQ (reference sequence). The CDR3 nucleotides are TGTGCCAGCAGTCTTAGCGGGAGGGCAAACGAGCAGTACTTC. The encoded protein is CASSLSGRANEQYF.

The chain links TRBV27 to TRBJ2-2; D is unclear. With 3 bases removed from V and 11 bases from J, the gap between germline ends came to 13 bases. The CDR3 spans 13 residues. Germline CDR1 reads MNHEY; CDR2 reads SMNVEV (reference sequence). The CDR3 DNA reads TGTGCCAGCAGTTTGCCTACCGACGGAGAGCTGTTTTTT. Translation: CASSLPTDGELFF.

The chain links TRBV5-6 to TRBJ1-2; unclear D gene. CDR3 length: 15 amino acids. The V and J ends lost 0 bases and 7 bases respectively, with 16 bases between them. Per germline, CDR1 SGHDT and CDR2 YYEEEE. CDR3 bases: TGTGCCAGCAGCTTGGGACCCATGGGCTTTGGTGGCTACACCTTC. It yields the protein CASSLGPMGFGGYTF.

V is TRBV18 and J is TRBJ1-5; 10 positions agree with TRBD1. Germline CDR1 is KGHSH and CDR2 is LQKENI. V gave up 4 bases and J gave up 4 bases; unmatched junction bases: 4. The CDR3 totals 15 residues. The CDR3 reads CASSLGQGVNQPQHF. The DNA for the CDR3 is TGTGCCAGCTCACTCGGACAGGGGGTAAATCAGCCCCAGCATTTT.

CDR3 amino acids: CASSQGPGQFF. CDR3 bases: TGTGCCAGCAGTCAGGGGCCTGGGCAGTTCTTC. The chain recombines TRBV12-3 or TRBV12-4 with TRBJ2-1; D perhaps matches TRBD1 (6 bases). This CDR3 has 11 residues. V was shortened by 5 bases and J by 12 bases, with 11 bases between the two germline ends.

This clone was recorded once. The rearrangement links TRBV5-8 to TRBJ2-5; 8 positions agree with TRBD2. V lost 5 bases and J lost 0; bases outside the gene matches: 9. Looked up from germline, CDR1 is SGHTS and CDR2 is YDEGEE. The CDR3 loop spans 16 amino acids. CDR3 in DNA: TGTGCCAGCAGAGTCGCAGCGGGAGAGTACCAAGAGACCCAGTACTTC. Translated: CASRVAAGEYQETQYF.

J is TRBJ1-6 and V is TRBV19; 11 bases are a match to TRBD1. Germline V gene data show CDR1 as LNHDA and CDR2 as SQIVND (reference sequence). With V trimmed by 3 bases and J by 7 bases, 17 bases remained unmatched. The CDR3 is 20 residues long. CDR3 in amino acids: CASSILNPGQGGFRNSPLHF. The CDR3 nucleotides are TGTGCCAGTAGTATCCTAAACCCGGGACAGGGGGGCTTTCGGAATTCACCCCTCCACTTT.

V is TRBV7-8 and J is TRBJ1-2, with 7 bases matching TRBD1. The CDR3 totals 14 residues. V lost 6 bases and J lost 0; bases outside the gene matches: 4. From germline, CDR1 is SGHVS and CDR2 FQNEAQ. The CDR3 sequence is CASREDRPNYGYTF. The CDR3 coding sequence is TGTGCCAGCAGAGAGGACAGGCCTAACTATGGCTACACCTTC. Full variable domain (missing parts from reference TRBV7-8 and TRBJ1-2): GAGVSQSPRYKVAKRGQDVALRCDPISGHVSLFWYQQALGQGPEFLTYFQNEAQLDKSGLPSDRFFAERPEGSVSTLKIQRTQQEDSAVYLCASREDRPNYGYTFGSGTRLTVV.

The sample holds one count of this clone. The chain is built from TRBV27 and TRBJ1-2, with D perhaps TRBD1 (5 bases). Trimming left V 2 bases short and J 4 bases short, with 11 bases between. Germline values: CDR1 MNHEY, CDR2 SMNVEV (reference sequence). CDR3 length equals 14 residues. The CDR3 DNA is TGTGCCAGCAGTTTAGAGGGGCTCCCCTATGGCTACACCTTC. As protein: CASSLEGLPYGYTF.

The rearrangement joins TRBV2 to TRBJ2-1, with D unclear. Trimming removed 3 bases from V and 7 bases from J, with 16 bases in between. The CDR3 covers 15 residues. Germline lookup yields CDR1 SNHLY and CDR2 FYNNEI. The CDR3 region has the DNA TGTGCCAGCAGTGAGCGGCTAGACGACAAGAATGAGCAGTTCTTC. As protein: CASSERLDDKNEQFF.

The CDR3 loop is CASSPIRGYNEQFF. In DNA form, the CDR3 reads TGTGCCAGCAGCCCGATCAGGGGCTACAATGAGCAGTTCTTC. V gene TRBV11-2 combines with J gene TRBJ2-1; D might be TRBD1 (6 bases). CDR1 SGHAT and CDR2 FQNNGV come from the germline V gene. This CDR3 contains 14 residues. V was cut by 5 bases and J by 3 bases, with 11 bases left in between. Together with reference TRBV11-2 and TRBJ2-1, the CDR3 gives the full variable domain: EAGVAQSPRYKIIEKRQSVAFWCNPISGHATLYWYQQILGQGPKLLIQFQNNGVVDDSQLPKDRFSAERLKGVDSTLKIQPAKLEDSAVYLCASSPIRGYNEQFFGPGTRLTVL.

The chain carries TRBV29-1 and TRBJ2-7; TRBD1 matches 8 bases. The ends lost 6 bases at V and 4 bases at J; junction bases unmatched: 8. Germline CDR1 SQVTM, CDR2 ANQGSEA. CDR3 length equals 13 residues. CDR3 protein: CSVGDRRNYEQYF. The CDR3 DNA reads TGCAGCGTGGGGGACAGGCGGAATTACGAGCAGTACTTC.

The chain employs TRBV10-3 and TRBJ2-1; no firm D call. Germline V gene lookup returns CDR1 ENHRY and CDR2 SYGVKD. With 3 bases removed from V and 8 bases from J, the gap between germline ends came to 5 bases. The CDR3 extends over 11 amino acids. This CDR3 is CAISDTDEQFF. DNA for the CDR3: TGTGCCATCAGTGACACAGATGAGCAGTTCTTC.

The CDR3 loop reads CASSFGTGFEKLFF. For the CDR3, the DNA is TGTGCCAGCAGCTTCGGGACAGGGTTTGAAAAACTGTTTTTT. This chain connects TRBV5-6 to TRBJ1-4; 9 nucleotides line up with TRBD1. The length of the CDR3 is 14 residues. The junction had 3 bases not matched to a gene; V was cut back by 2 bases and J by 7 bases. Germline values: CDR1 SGHDT, CDR2 YYEEEE.